A single sample gave rise to the 15 T cell receptor beta chains below, sequenced in a study of cytomegalovirus exposure and HLA in healthy donors. Clones were read by immunoSEQ multiplex PCR, and TCRdb kept only the in-frame ones, dropping some. The repertoire includes roughly 130,000 clones, 70% to 90% of them detected once, and less than 3% sits in the top ten. Sequences were obtained from PBMCs. These receptors were collected from a man aged 18 to 29 in good health and CMV-seronegative.

The J gene is TRBJ2-1, the V gene TRBV7-9, with D possibly matching TRBD1 (6 bases). The CDR3 is 15 residues long. Trimming pared 5 bases from V and 6 bases from J, leaving 17 bases between. In germline, CDR1 is SEHNR, CDR2 FQNEAQ (reference sequence). The CDR3 DNA reads as TGTGCCAGCAGCCCTAACCGGGACATTCCCAATGAGCAGTTCTTC. It yields the protein CASSPNRDIPNEQFF. Filled out from reference TRBV7-9 and TRBJ2-1, the complete variable domain reads DTGVSQNPRHKITKRGQNVTFRCDPISEHNRLYWYRQTLGQGPEFLTYFQNEAQLEKSRLLSDRFSAERPKGSFSTLEIQRTEQGDSAMYLCASSPNRDIPNEQFFGPGTRLTVL.

This chain joins TRBV6-5 and TRBJ1-2, with 7 bases aligning to TRBD1. Germline V lookup: CDR1 MNHEY, CDR2 SVGAGI. V trimming: 7 bases; J trimming: 2 bases; junction bases outside the gene matches: 4. The CDR3 consists of 13 residues. CDR3 in DNA: TGTGCCAGCACCCCGACAGGGAACTATGGCTACACCTTC. It encodes CASTPTGNYGYTF.

The chain carries TRBV4-1 and TRBJ2-3; TRBD2 matches at 7 bases. The CDR3 has 17 residues. V trimming: 0 bases; J trimming: 8 bases; junction bases outside the gene matches: 14. Germline CDR1 reads MGHRA; CDR2 reads YSYEKL. The CDR3 nucleotides are TGCGCCAGCAGCCAAGAATTATGGGAGGGCGGTTTACGTACGCAGTATTTT. Translated, it gives CASSQELWEGGLRTQYF.

V is TRBV5-5 and J is TRBJ2-7, with a possible D match to TRBD2 (6 bases). CDR3 length: 14 amino acids. Germline V CDR1 and CDR2: SGHKS, YYEKEE (reference sequence). V was cut by 3 bases and J by 5 bases, with 15 bases left in between. Here the CDR3 reads CASSSRDWGNEQYF. CDR3 DNA: TGTGCCAGCAGCTCACGGGACTGGGGCAACGAGCAGTACTTC.

The chain employs TRBV11-2 and TRBJ2-7; maybe TRBD2 (5 bases). Trimming removed 1 base at V and 3 bases at J, with 7 bases between. This CDR3 has 13 residues. CDR1 is SGHAT and CDR2 is FQNNGV in the germline V gene. DNA of the CDR3: TGTGCCAGCAGCTTAGGAGGGATCTACGAGCAGTACTTC. Translation gives CASSLGGIYEQYF.

This chain uses TRBV15 with TRBJ2-7; 13 nucleotides align to TRBD2. Looked up from germline, CDR1 is LNHNV and CDR2 is YYDKDF (reference sequence). V trimming: 5 bases; J trimming: 11 bases; junction bases outside the gene matches: 15. The CDR3 totals 16 residues. CDR3 nucleotides: TGTGCCACCAGCGGCACCGGGACTAGCGGGGATCTAGAGGAGTACTTC. It yields the protein CATSGTGTSGDLEEYF.

This chain joins TRBV15 and TRBJ2-3; TRBD1 matches at 9 bases. V gave up 0 bases and J gave up 6 bases; unmatched junction bases: 7. There are 16 residues in the CDR3. CDR1 LNHNV and CDR2 YYDKDF come from the germline V gene (reference sequence). CDR3 DNA: TGTGCCACCAGCAGAGATGGGACAGGGTCTGCCGATACGCAGTATTTT. Amino acid sequence: CATSRDGTGSADTQYF.

This chain connects TRBV11-2 to TRBJ1-2, with TRBD1 matching 9 bases. With V trimmed by 5 bases and J by 8 bases, 15 bases remained unmatched. In germline, CDR1 is SGHAT, CDR2 FQNNGV. The CDR3 extends over 16 amino acids. The CDR3 DNA reads TGTGCCAGCAGCCCGTATAATCAGGGACAGGGCTGGGGCTACACCTTC. Its translation: CASSPYNQGQGWGYTF.

This clone was picked up a small number of times. The chain carries TRBV5-1 and TRBJ2-7, with D uncertain. CDR3 length: 12 residues. The V gene lost 0 bases and the J gene lost 7 bases, with 8 bases spanning the gap. Germline V gene data show CDR1 as SGHRS and CDR2 as YFSETQ. The chain's CDR3 is CASSLGIGEQYF. CDR3 coding DNA: TGCGCCAGCAGCTTGGGGATCGGGGAGCAGTACTTC.

The chain combines TRBV6-1 with TRBJ2-7, with D perhaps TRBD1 (6 bases). The CDR3 is 14 amino acids. Trimming cost V 3 bases and J 1 base, with 10 bases left between them. Per germline, CDR1 MNHNS and CDR2 SASEGT. CDR3: CASSDKDSSYEQYF. The CDR3 DNA reads as TGTGCCAGCAGTGATAAGGACAGTTCCTACGAGCAGTACTTC.

The V call is TRBV14, the J call TRBJ2-3; 12 positions agree with TRBD1. V shed 8 bases, J shed 4 bases, and the junction held 7 bases outside the gene matches. Germline values: CDR1 SGHDN, CDR2 FVKESK. The CDR3 runs to 15 residues. The CDR3 reads CASEPGQGAPDTQYF. Written as DNA, the CDR3 is TGTGCCAGCGAACCGGGACAGGGGGCCCCAGATACGCAGTATTTT.

The chain has TRBV19 and TRBJ2-4; maybe TRBD1 (6 bases). Trimming shortened V by 5 bases and J by 8 bases, and 16 bases separated the two germline ends. The CDR3 is 14 residues long. Per the germline V gene, CDR1 is LNHDA and CDR2 is SQIVND (reference sequence). The CDR3 nucleotides read TGTGCCAGTAGTCCACACGGGACAAAGGACATTCAGTACTTC. It specifies CASSPHGTKDIQYF.

This clone was counted a single time. Relative to the germline gene, one junction end is altered; a read error may explain this. CDR3 in amino acids: CASSPIGLPEQYF. For the CDR3, the DNA is TGTGCCAGCAGCCCCATCGGACTACCCGAGCAGTACTTC. The chain links TRBV5-1 to TRBJ2-7; tentatively, D is TRBD2 (6 bases). From germline, CDR1 is SGHRS and CDR2 YFSETQ. CDR3 size: 13 residues.

The rearrangement links TRBV30 to TRBJ2-3; D might be TRBD2 (6 bases). V was cut by 4 bases and J by 4 bases, with 12 bases left in between. This CDR3 spans 13 amino acids. Germline CDR1 reads GTSNPN; CDR2 reads SVGIG (reference sequence). CDR3 in amino acids: CAWMFTGADTQYF. For the CDR3, the DNA is TGTGCCTGGATGTTTACGGGAGCAGATACGCAGTATTTT.

This clone was observed a single time. The rearrangement joins TRBV9 to TRBJ1-6, with D perhaps TRBD1 (5 bases). The CDR3 contains 15 residues. CDR1 is SGDLS, CDR2 YYNGEE, per germline. Between the trimmed V and J ends, which lost 5 bases and 3 bases, there was a span of 12 bases. CDR3 in DNA: TGTGCCAGCAGTGAGACAGCCTTCTATAATTCACCCCTCCACTTT. Translating gives CASSETAFYNSPLHF.